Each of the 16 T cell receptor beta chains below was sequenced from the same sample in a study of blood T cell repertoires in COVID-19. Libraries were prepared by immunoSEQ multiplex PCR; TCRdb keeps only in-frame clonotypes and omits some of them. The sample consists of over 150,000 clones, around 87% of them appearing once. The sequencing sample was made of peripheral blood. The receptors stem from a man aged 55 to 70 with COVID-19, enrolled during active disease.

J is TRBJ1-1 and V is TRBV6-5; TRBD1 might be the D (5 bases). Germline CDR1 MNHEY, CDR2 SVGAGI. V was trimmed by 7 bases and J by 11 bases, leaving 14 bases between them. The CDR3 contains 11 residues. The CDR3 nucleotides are TGTGCCAGCAACCAGGGTTTTTATGCTTTCTTT. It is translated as CASNQGFYAFF.

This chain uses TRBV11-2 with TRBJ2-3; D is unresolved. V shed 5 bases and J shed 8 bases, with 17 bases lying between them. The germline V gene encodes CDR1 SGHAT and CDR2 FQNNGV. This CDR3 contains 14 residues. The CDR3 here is CASSPIAGRGTQYF. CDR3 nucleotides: TGTGCCAGCAGCCCAATCGCCGGTCGTGGTACGCAGTATTTT. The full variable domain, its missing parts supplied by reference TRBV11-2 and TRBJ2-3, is EAGVAQSPRYKIIEKRQSVAFWCNPISGHATLYWYQQILGQGPKLLIQFQNNGVVDDSQLPKDRFSAERLKGVDSTLKIQPAKLEDSAVYLCASSPIAGRGTQYFGPGTRLTVL.

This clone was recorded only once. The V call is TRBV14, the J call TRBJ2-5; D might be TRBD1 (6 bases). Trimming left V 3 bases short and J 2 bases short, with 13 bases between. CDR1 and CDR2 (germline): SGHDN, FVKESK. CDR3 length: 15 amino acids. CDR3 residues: CASSHYGTHQETQYF. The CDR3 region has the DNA TGTGCCAGCAGCCACTACGGGACACATCAAGAGACCCAGTACTTC.

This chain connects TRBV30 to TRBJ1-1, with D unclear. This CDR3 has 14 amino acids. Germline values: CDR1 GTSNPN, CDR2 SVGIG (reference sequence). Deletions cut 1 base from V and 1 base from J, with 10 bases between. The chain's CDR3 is CAWSAVDTNTEAFF. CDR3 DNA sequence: TGTGCCTGGAGTGCGGTTGACACGAACACTGAAGCTTTCTTT.

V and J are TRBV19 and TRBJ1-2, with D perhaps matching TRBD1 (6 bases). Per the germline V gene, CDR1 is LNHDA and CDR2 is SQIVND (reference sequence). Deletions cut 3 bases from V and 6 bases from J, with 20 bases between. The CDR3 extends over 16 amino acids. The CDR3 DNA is TGTGCCAGTAGTATCCAAGGCGGGGGGCGATTCGATGGCTACACCTTC. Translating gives CASSIQGGGRFDGYTF.

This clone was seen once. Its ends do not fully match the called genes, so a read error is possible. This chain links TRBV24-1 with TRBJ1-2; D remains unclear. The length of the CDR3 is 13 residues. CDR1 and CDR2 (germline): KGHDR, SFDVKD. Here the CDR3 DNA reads TGTGCCACCAGTGGTTTGGGCACAGAGGGCTACACCTTC. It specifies CATSGLGTEGYTF.

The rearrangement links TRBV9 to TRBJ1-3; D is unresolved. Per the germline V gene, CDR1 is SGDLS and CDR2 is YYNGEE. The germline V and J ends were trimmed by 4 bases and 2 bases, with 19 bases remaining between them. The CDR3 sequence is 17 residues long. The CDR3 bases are TGTGCCAGCAGCCCCCGGGAGTCGGGTAGGCCTGGAAACACCATATATTTT. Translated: CASSPRESGRPGNTIYF.

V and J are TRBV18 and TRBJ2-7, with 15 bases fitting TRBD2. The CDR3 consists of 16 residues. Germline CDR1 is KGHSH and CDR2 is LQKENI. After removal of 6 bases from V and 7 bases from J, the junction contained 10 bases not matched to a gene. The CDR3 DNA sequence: TGTGCCAGCTCCCCAACCGGGACTAGCGGGAGGTCGGAGCAGTACTTC. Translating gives CASSPTGTSGRSEQYF.

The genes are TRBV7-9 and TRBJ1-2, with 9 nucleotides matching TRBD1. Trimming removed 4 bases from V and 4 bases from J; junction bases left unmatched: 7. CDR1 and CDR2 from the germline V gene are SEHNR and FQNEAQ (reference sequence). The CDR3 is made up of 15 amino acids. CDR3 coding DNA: TGTGCCAGCAGCTCATACGCGGGACAGGGCTATGGCTACACCTTC. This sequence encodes CASSSYAGQGYGYTF. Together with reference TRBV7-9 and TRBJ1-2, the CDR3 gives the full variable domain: DTGVSQNPRHKITKRGQNVTFRCDPISEHNRLYWYRQTLGQGPEFLTYFQNEAQLEKSRLLSDRFSAERPKGSFSTLEIQRTEQGDSAMYLCASSSYAGQGYGYTFGSGTRLTVV.

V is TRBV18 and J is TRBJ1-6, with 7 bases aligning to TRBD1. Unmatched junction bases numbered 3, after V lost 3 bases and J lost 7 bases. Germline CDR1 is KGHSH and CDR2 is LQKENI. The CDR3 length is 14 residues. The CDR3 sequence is CASSPTGQNSPLHF. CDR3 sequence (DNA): TGTGCCAGCTCACCTACGGGACAGAATTCACCCCTCCACTTT.

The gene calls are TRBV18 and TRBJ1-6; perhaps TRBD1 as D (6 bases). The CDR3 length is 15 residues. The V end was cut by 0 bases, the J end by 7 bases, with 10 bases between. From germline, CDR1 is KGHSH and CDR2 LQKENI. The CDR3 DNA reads TGTGCCAGCTCACCACCAGCCCAGGGGAATTCACCCCTCCACTTT. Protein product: CASSPPAQGNSPLHF.

The CDR3 nucleotides read TGTGCCAGCAGCACCGGAGGGGTTGAGCAGTTCTTC. This translates into CASSTGGVEQFF. The gene calls are TRBV9 and TRBJ2-1, with D maybe TRBD2 (6 bases). This CDR3 is built from 12 residues. Trimming left V 4 bases short and J 9 bases short, with 11 bases between. CDR1 is SGDLS and CDR2 is YYNGEE in the germline V gene.

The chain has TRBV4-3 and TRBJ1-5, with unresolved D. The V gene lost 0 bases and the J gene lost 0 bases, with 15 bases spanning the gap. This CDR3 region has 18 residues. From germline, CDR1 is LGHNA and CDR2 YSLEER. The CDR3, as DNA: TGCGCCAGCAGCCAAGATTCGGCGGGGTTAATTAGCAATCAGCCCCAGCATTTT. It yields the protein CASSQDSAGLISNQPQHF.

This CDR3 is CASSRKVSGSSAKNIQYF. DNA for the CDR3: TGTGCCAGCAGCCGTAAGGTTTCCGGGAGTTCGGCCAAAAACATTCAGTACTTC. The rearrangement joins TRBV6-2 or TRBV6-3 to TRBJ2-4, with D possibly being TRBD2 (6 bases). V was clipped by 6 bases and J by 1 base, with 22 bases between them. CDR1 and CDR2 from the germline V gene are MNHEY and SVGEGT. The CDR3 contains 18 residues.

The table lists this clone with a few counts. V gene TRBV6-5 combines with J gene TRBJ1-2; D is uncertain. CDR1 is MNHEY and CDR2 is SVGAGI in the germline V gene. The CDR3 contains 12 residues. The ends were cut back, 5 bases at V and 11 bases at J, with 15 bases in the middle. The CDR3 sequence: CASSPLNAGYTF. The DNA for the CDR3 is TGTGCCAGCAGTCCCTTAAACGCGGGGTACACCTTC.

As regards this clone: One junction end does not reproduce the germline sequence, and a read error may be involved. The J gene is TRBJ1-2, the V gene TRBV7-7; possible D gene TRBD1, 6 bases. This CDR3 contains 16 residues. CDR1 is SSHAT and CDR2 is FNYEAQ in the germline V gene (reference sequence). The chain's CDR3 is CASMIGQILLFYGYTF. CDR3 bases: TGTGCTAGCATGATAGGACAGATCCTCCTCTTCTATGGCTACACCTTC.